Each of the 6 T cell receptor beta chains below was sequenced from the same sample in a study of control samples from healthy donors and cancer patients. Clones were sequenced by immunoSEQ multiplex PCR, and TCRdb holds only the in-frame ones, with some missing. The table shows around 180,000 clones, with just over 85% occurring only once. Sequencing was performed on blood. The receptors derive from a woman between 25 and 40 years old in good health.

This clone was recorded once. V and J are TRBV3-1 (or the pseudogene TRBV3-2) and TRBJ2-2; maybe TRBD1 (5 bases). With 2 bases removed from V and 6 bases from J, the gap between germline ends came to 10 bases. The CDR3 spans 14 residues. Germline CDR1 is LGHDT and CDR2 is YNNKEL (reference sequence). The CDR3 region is CASSQFSGPGELFF. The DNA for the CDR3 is TGTGCCAGCAGCCAATTTTCAGGGCCCGGGGAGCTGTTTTTT.

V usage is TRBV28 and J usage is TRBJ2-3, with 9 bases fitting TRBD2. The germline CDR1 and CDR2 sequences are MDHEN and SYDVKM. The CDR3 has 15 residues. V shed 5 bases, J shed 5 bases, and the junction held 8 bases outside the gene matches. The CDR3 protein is CASSKPAGGRDTQYF. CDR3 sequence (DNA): TGTGCCAGCAGTAAGCCAGCGGGAGGAAGAGATACGCAGTATTTT.

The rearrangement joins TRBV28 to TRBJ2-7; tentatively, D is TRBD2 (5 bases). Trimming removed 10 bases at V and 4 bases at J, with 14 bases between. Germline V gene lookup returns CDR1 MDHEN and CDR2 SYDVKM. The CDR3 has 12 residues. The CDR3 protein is CATRRRGYEQYF. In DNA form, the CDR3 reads TGTGCCACCAGGCGACGGGGATACGAGCAGTACTTC.

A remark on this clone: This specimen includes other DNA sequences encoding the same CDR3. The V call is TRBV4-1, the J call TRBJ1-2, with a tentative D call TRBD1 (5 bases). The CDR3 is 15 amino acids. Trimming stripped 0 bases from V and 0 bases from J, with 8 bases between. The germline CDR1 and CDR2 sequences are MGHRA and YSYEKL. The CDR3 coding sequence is TGCGCCAGCAGCCAAGACTCGACAGCTAACTATGGCTACACCTTC. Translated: CASSQDSTANYGYTF.

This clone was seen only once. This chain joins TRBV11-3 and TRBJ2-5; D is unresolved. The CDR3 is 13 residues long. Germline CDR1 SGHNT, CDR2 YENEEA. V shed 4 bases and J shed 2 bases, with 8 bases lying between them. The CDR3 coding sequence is TGTGCCAGCAGCTCCCCCGGACAAGAGACCCAGTACTTC. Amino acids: CASSSPGQETQYF.

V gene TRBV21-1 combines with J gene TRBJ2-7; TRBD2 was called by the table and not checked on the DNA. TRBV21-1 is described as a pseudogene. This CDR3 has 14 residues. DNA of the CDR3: TGTGCCAGCGGAAAGCTAGCGGGAGTTCACGAGCAGTACTTC. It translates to CASGKLAGVHEQYF.